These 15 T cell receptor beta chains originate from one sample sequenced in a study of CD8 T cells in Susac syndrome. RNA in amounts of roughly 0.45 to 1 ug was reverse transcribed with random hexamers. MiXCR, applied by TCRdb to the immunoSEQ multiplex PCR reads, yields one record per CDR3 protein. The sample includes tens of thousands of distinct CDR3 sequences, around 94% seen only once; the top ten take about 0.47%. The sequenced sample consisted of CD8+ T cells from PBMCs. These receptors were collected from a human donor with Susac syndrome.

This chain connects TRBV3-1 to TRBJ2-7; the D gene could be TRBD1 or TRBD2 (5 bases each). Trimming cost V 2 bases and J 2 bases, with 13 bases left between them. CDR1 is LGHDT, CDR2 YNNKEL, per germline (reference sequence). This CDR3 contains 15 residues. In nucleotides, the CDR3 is TGTGCCAGCAGCCAAAGAATGAGGGGCCCCTACGAGCAGTACTTC. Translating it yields CASSQRMRGPYEQYF.

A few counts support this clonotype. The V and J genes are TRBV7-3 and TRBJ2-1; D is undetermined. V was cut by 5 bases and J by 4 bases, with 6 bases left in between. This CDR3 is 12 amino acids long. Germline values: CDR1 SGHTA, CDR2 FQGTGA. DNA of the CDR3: TGTGCCAGCAGCATTGGATACAATGAGCAGTTCTTC. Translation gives CASSIGYNEQFF. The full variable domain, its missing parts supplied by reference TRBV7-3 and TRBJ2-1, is GAGVSQTPSNKVTEKGKYVELRCDPISGHTALYWYRQSLGQGPEFLIYFQGTGAADDSGLPNDRFFAVRPEGSVSTLKIQRTERGDSAVYLCASSIGYNEQFFGPGTRLTVL.

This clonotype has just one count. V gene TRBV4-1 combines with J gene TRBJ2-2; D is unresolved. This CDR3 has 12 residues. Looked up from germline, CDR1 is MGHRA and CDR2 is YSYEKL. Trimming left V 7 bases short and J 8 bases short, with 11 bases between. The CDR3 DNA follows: TGCGCCAGCACCTCACCCCAGGGGGAGCTGTTTTTT. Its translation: CASTSPQGELFF.

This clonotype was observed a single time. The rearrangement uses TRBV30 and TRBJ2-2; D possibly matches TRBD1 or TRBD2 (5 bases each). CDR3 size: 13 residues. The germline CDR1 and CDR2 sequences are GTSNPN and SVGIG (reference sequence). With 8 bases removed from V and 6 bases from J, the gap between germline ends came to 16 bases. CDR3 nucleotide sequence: TGTGCCGGGTGGGGGTCTCGGGCCGGGGAGCTGTTTTTT. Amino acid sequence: CAGWGSRAGELFF.

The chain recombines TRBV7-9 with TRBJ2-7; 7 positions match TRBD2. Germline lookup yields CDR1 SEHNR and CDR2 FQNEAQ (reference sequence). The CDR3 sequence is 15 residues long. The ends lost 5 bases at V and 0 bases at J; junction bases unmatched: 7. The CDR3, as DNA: TGTGCCAGCAGCCCCCGGGGGAGGGACTCCTACGAGCAGTACTTC. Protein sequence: CASSPRGRDSYEQYF.

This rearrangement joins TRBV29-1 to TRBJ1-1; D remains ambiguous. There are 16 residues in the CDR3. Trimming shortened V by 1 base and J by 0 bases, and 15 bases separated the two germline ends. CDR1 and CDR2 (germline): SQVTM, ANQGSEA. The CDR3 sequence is CSVEGRGPEMNTEAFF. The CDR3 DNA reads TGCAGCGTTGAAGGGAGAGGGCCAGAGATGAACACTGAAGCTTTCTTT.

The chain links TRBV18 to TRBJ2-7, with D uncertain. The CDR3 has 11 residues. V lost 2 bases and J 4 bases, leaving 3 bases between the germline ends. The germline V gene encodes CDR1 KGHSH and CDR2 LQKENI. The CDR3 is CASSPGYEQYF. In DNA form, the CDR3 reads TGTGCCAGCTCACCAGGGTACGAGCAGTACTTC.

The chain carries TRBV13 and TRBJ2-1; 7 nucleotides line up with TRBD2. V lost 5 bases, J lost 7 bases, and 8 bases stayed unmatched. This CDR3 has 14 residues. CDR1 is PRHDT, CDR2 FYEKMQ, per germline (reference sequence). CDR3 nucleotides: TGTGCCAGCAGCGTACACGAGGGAGGGAATGAGCAGTTCTTC. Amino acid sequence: CASSVHEGGNEQFF. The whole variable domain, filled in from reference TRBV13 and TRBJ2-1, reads AAGVIQSPRHLIKEKRETATLKCYPIPRHDTVYWYQQGPGQDPQFLISFYEKMQSDKGSIPDRFSAQQFSDYHSELNMSSLELGDSALYFCASSVHEGGNEQFFGPGTRLTVL.

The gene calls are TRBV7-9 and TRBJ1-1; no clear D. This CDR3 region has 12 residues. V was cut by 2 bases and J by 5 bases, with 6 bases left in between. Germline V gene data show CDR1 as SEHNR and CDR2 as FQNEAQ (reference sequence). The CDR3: CASSLSATEAFF. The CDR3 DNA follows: TGTGCCAGCAGCTTATCCGCAACTGAAGCTTTCTTT.

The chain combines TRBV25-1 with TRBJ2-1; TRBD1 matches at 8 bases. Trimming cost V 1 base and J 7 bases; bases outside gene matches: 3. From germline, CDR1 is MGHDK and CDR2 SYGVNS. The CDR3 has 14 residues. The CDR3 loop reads CASSEWTGTNEQFF. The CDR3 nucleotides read TGTGCCAGCAGTGAATGGACAGGGACGAATGAGCAGTTCTTC.

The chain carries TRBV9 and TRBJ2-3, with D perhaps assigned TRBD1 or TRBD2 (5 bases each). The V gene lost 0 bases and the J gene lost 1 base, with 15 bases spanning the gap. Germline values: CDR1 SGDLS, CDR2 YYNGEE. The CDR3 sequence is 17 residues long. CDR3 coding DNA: TGTGCCAGCAGCGTAGCGTCTGGGGGTTGGGGCACAGATACGCAGTATTTT. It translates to CASSVASGGWGTDTQYF. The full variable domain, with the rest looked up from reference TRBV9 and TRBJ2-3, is DSGVTQTPKHLITATGQRVTLRCSPRSGDLSVYWYQQSLDQGLQFLIQYYNGEERAKGNILERFSAQQFPDLHSELNLSSLELGDSALYFCASSVASGGWGTDTQYFGPGTRLTVL.

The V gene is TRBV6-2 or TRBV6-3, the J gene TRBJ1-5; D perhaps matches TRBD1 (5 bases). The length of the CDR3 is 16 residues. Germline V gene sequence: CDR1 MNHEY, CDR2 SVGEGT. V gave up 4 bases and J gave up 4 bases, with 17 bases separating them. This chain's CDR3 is CASSSSRQGGNQPQHF. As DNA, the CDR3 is TGTGCCAGCAGTTCCTCTCGGCAGGGCGGGAATCAGCCCCAGCATTTT.

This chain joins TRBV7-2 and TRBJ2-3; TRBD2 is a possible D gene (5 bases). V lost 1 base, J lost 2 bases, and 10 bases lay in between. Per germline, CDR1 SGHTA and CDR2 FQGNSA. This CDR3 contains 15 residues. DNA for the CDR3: TGTGCCAGCAGCTTAGTCAGCGGTTACACAGATACGCAGTATTTT. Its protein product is CASSLVSGYTDTQYF. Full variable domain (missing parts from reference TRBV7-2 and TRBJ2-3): GAGVSQSPSNKVTEKGKDVELRCDPISGHTALYWYRQSLGQGLEFLIYFQGNSAPDKSGLPSDRFSAERTGGSVSTLTIQRTQQEDSAVYLCASSLVSGYTDTQYFGPGTRLTVL.

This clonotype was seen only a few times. CDR3 DNA sequence: TGTGCCAGCAGCGTTGGCGGGGGGGCCGCAGATACGCAGTATTTT. This codes for CASSVGGGAADTQYF. V gene TRBV9 combines with J gene TRBJ2-3, with 9 bases that match TRBD2. Germline V gene data show CDR1 as SGDLS and CDR2 as YYNGEE. CDR3 length: 15 amino acids. Unmatched junction bases numbered 5, after V lost 2 bases and J lost 4 bases.

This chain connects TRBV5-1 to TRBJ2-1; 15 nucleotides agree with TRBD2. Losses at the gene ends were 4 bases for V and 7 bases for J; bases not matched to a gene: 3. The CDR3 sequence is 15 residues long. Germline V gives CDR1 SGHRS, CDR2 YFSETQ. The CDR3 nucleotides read TGCGCCAGCAGCCCGGGACTAGCGGGGGGAAATGAGCAGTTCTTC. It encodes CASSPGLAGGNEQFF.